The 13 T cell receptor beta chains presented below share a single source sample, sequenced in a study of cytomegalovirus exposure and HLA in healthy donors. Amplification used 60 Vbeta primers and 13 Jbeta primers. Profiling relied on immunoSEQ multiplex PCR, and the TCRdb table lists in-frame clones only, not all of them. The table for this sample gives about 55,000 clones. Source material: PBMCs. These receptors were obtained from a man aged 50 or older in good health and CMV-seropositive.

This chain joins TRBV11-2 and TRBJ2-7; 7 nucleotides agree with TRBD2. This CDR3 is built from 14 residues. Germline assignment: CDR1 SGHAT and CDR2 FQNNGV. With V trimmed by 2 bases and J by 4 bases, 5 bases remained unmatched. The CDR3 reads CASSLTGGGYEQYF. For the CDR3, the DNA is TGTGCCAGCAGCTTAACTGGGGGAGGGTACGAGCAGTACTTC.

This chain connects TRBV18 to TRBJ2-1; TRBD2 matches 10 bases. The CDR3 length is 17 residues. Germline V gene lookup returns CDR1 KGHSH and CDR2 LQKENI. With 4 bases clipped from V and 0 bases from J, the junction kept 6 bases outside the gene matches. CDR3 protein: CASSQQSGGDSYNEQFF. In nucleotides, the CDR3 is TGTGCCAGCTCACAACAAAGCGGGGGGGACTCCTACAATGAGCAGTTCTTC. Supplemented by reference TRBV18 and TRBJ2-1, the full variable domain reads NAGVMQNPRHLVRRRGQEARLRCSPMKGHSHVYWYRQLPEEGLKFMVYLQKENIIDESGMPKERFSAEFPKEGPSILRIQQVVRGDSAAYFCASSQQSGGDSYNEQFFGPGTRLTVL.

The V gene is TRBV6-6, the J gene TRBJ1-1; no firm D call. Germline lookup yields CDR1 MNHNY and CDR2 SVGAGI (reference sequence). V shed 0 bases and J shed 2 bases, with 4 bases lying between them. CDR3 length equals 13 residues. CDR3 coding DNA: TGTGCCAGCAGTTACTCCCAAAACACTGAAGCTTTCTTT. It specifies CASSYSQNTEAFF.

V is TRBV4-2 and J is TRBJ2-3, with 9 nucleotides matching TRBD2. Germline V gene lookup returns CDR1 LGHNA and CDR2 YNFKEQ. This CDR3 is built from 17 residues. With 0 bases clipped from V and 5 bases from J, the junction kept 9 bases outside the gene matches. In nucleotides, the CDR3 is TGTGCCAGCAGCCAAGAAGGCGCGGGGGGGCCCGGAGATACGCAGTATTTT. Residues: CASSQEGAGGPGDTQYF.

The chain couples TRBV7-9 to TRBJ2-7; 13 bases align to TRBD2. The CDR3 length is 17 residues. V lost 5 bases, J lost 2 bases, and 9 bases stayed unmatched. Germline lookup yields CDR1 SEHNR and CDR2 FQNEAQ (reference sequence). The CDR3 reads CASSLGTSGTITYEQYF. In DNA, the CDR3 is TGTGCCAGCAGCCTCGGGACTAGCGGGACCATTACCTACGAGCAGTACTTC.

The chain combines TRBV11-1 with TRBJ2-1; possible D gene TRBD2, 5 bases. The ends were cut back, 4 bases at V and 10 bases at J, with 11 bases in the middle. The CDR3 totals 12 residues. Germline lookup yields CDR1 SGHAT and CDR2 FQDESV (reference sequence). The CDR3 protein is CASSSAGEEQFF. CDR3 sequence (DNA): TGTGCCAGCAGCTCCGCCGGGGAGGAGCAGTTCTTC.

This chain links TRBV12-5 with TRBJ1-2; tentative D call: TRBD1 (5 bases). This CDR3 spans 16 amino acids. Germline lookup yields CDR1 LGHNT and CDR2 FRNRAP. V lost 0 bases to trimming and J lost 0 bases, with 11 bases between them. The CDR3, as DNA: TGTGCTAGTGGTTTGGTACCTGTGACAGCTAACTATGGCTACACCTTC. The encoded protein is CASGLVPVTANYGYTF.

CDR3 bases: TGCGCCAGCAGCGCACAGGGGGCGAGGAACACTGAAGCTTTCTTT. It encodes CASSAQGARNTEAFF. The chain couples TRBV5-1 to TRBJ1-1, with 9 bases that match TRBD1. The CDR3 runs 15 residues. V shed 4 bases, J shed 1 base, and the junction held 5 bases outside the gene matches. Germline values: CDR1 SGHRS, CDR2 YFSETQ.

The rearrangement joins TRBV5-1 to TRBJ2-5; D is uncertain. Deletions cut 0 bases from V and 5 bases from J, with 8 bases between. CDR1 and CDR2 from the germline V gene are SGHRS and YFSETQ. The CDR3 extends over 13 amino acids. The CDR3 DNA reads as TGCGCCAGCAGCTTGGCTGACGGGGAGACCCAGTACTTC. This translates into CASSLADGETQYF.

V usage is TRBV7-9 and J usage is TRBJ2-3, with D possibly matching TRBD2 (5 bases). This CDR3 spans 17 amino acids. Trimming pared 0 bases from V and 0 bases from J, leaving 13 bases between. The V gene's germline CDR1 is SEHNR and CDR2 FQNEAQ (reference sequence). CDR3: CASSLARAPISTDTQYF. The CDR3 bases are TGTGCCAGCAGCTTAGCGCGGGCGCCCATTAGCACAGATACGCAGTATTTT.

The gene calls are TRBV7-9 and TRBJ2-3; D perhaps matches TRBD1 (6 bases). The CDR3 covers 16 residues. With 1 base removed from V and 2 bases from J, the gap between germline ends came to 13 bases. CDR1 is SEHNR, CDR2 FQNEAQ, per germline (reference sequence). The CDR3 nucleotides read TGTGCCAGCAGCTTAGGGGTGGGACATATCACAGATACGCAGTATTTT. The encoded protein is CASSLGVGHITDTQYF.

This rearrangement joins TRBV7-9 to TRBJ2-5; 8 bases line up with TRBD1. With V trimmed by 5 bases and J by 5 bases, 10 bases remained unmatched. The CDR3 totals 15 residues. In germline, CDR1 is SEHNR, CDR2 FQNEAQ (reference sequence). The CDR3 is CASSLQTGVLETQYF. As DNA, the CDR3 is TGTGCCAGCAGCCTCCAGACAGGGGTTCTGGAGACCCAGTACTTC.

The J gene is TRBJ2-7, the V gene TRBV7-9; 8 bases match TRBD2. J lost 3 bases, V lost 5 bases, and 9 bases had no gene match. Germline V lookup: CDR1 SEHNR, CDR2 FQNEAQ (reference sequence). The CDR3 sequence is 15 residues long. The CDR3 region has the DNA TGTGCCAGCAGCCCGCCAGCGGGAGAGGACTACGAGCAGTACTTC. This codes for CASSPPAGEDYEQYF. Drawing the rest from reference TRBV7-9 and TRBJ2-7, the complete variable domain is DTGVSQNPRHKITKRGQNVTFRCDPISEHNRLYWYRQTLGQGPEFLTYFQNEAQLEKSRLLSDRFSAERPKGSFSTLEIQRTEQGDSAMYLCASSPPAGEDYEQYFGPGTRLTVT.